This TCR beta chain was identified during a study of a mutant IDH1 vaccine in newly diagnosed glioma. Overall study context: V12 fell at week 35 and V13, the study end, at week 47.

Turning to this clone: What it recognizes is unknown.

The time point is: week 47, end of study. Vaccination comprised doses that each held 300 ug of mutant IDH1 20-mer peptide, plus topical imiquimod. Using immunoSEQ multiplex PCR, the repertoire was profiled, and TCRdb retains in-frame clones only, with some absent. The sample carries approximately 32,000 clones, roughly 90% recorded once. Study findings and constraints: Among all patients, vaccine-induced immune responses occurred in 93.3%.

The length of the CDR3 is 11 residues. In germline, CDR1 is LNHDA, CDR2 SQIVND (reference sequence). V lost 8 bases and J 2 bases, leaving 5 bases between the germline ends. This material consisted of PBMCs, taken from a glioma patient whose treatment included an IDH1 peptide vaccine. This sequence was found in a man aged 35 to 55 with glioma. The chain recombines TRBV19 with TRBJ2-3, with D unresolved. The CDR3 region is CASANTDTQYF. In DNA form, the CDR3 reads TGTGCCAGTGCCAACACAGATACGCAGTATTTT.